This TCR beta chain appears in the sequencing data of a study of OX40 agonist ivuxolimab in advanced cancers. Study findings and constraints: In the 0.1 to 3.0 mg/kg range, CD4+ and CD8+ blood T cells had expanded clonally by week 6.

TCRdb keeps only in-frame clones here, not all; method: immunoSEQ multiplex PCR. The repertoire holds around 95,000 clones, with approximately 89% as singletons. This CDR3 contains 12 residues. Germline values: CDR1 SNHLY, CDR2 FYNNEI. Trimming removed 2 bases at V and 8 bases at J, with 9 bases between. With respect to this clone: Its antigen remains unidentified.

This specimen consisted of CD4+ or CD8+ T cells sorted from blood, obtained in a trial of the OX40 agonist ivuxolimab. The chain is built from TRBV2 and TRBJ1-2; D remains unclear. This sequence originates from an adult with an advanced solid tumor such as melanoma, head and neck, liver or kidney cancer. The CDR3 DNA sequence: TGTGCCAGCAGTGAAAGGCTAGGGGGCTACACCTTC. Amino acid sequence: CASSERLGGYTF.